This T cell receptor (beta chain) was sequenced during a study of blood T cell repertoires in COVID-19. V was clipped by 3 bases and J by 7 bases, with 9 bases between them. Germline CDR1 MGHDK, CDR2 SYGVNS. This CDR3 is 13 amino acids long. Method: immunoSEQ multiplex PCR; TCRdb's copy keeps in-frame clones and lacks some. The sample includes about 240,000 clones, 87% seen only once; the top ten take 6% to 9%. This TCR was sampled from a man aged 60 to 75 who had recovered from COVID-19. This chain connects TRBV25-1 to TRBJ2-2; TRBD1 might be the D (5 bases). The material sequenced was peripheral blood. For the CDR3, the DNA is TGTGCCAGCAGTGACAGGGTCAGCGGGGAGCTGTTTTTT. Its translation: CASSDRVSGELFF. The full variable domain, completed using reference TRBV25-1 and TRBJ2-2, is EADIYQTPRYLVIGTGKKITLECSQTMGHDKMYWYQQDPGMELHLIHYSYGVNSTEKGDLSSESTVSRIRTEHFPLTLESARPSHTSQYLCASSDRVSGELFFGEGSRLTVL.